A single sample is the source of the 21 T cell receptor beta chains below, sequenced in a study of blood T cell repertoires in COVID-19. Clones were read by immunoSEQ multiplex PCR, and TCRdb kept only the in-frame ones, dropping some. In the table there are approximately 90,000 clones, about 80% of which are singletons. The sample consisted of peripheral blood. All receptors derive from a human donor in a cohort sampled during active COVID-19.

This clone was counted only a few times. The chain has TRBV20-1 and TRBJ1-1; no clear D gene. V was shortened by 8 bases and J by 7 bases, with 11 bases between the two germline ends. This CDR3 is 10 amino acids long. Germline CDR1 is DFQATT and CDR2 is SNEGSKA (reference sequence). The CDR3 nucleotides are TGCAGTCCCGACGGGGTTGAAGCTTTCTTT. Its protein product is CSPDGVEAFF.

V usage is TRBV6-5 and J usage is TRBJ1-1; no reliable D call. The germline V gene encodes CDR1 MNHEY and CDR2 SVGAGI. Trimming removed 6 bases from V and 1 base from J, with 12 bases in between. The CDR3 runs 14 residues. In nucleotides, the CDR3 is TGTGCCAGCAGCCCATGGCGCGGGAACACTGAAGCTTTCTTT. As protein: CASSPWRGNTEAFF.

Only a few counts were recorded for this clone. The genes are TRBV7-2 and TRBJ1-5; D not certain. The V and J ends lost 4 bases and 4 bases respectively, with 8 bases between them. The germline V gene has CDR1 SGHTA and CDR2 FQGNSA. The CDR3 is 13 residues long. The chain's CDR3 is CASSSTRNQPQHF. The CDR3 DNA is TGTGCCAGCAGCTCGACACGGAATCAGCCCCAGCATTTT. The variable domain in full, completed from reference TRBV7-2 and TRBJ1-5, reads GAGVSQSPSNKVTEKGKDVELRCDPISGHTALYWYRQSLGQGLEFLIYFQGNSAPDKSGLPSDRFSAERTGGSVSTLTIQRTQQEDSAVYLCASSSTRNQPQHFGDGTRLSIL.

The chain couples TRBV20-1 to TRBJ2-1, with TRBD2 identical over 9 bases. V shed 3 bases and J 7 bases; nucleotides not matched to a gene: 10. The germline V gene has CDR1 DFQATT and CDR2 SNEGSKA (reference sequence). This CDR3 has 15 amino acids. This chain's CDR3 is CSASGFERGANEQFF. The DNA for the CDR3 is TGCAGTGCTAGTGGCTTCGAGCGGGGGGCTAATGAGCAGTTCTTC.

This clone showed up just a few times. This chain connects TRBV5-6 to TRBJ2-7, with 11 bases identical to TRBD2. The junction had 14 bases not matched to a gene; V was cut back by 3 bases and J by 6 bases. This CDR3 has 17 residues. Germline CDR1 is SGHDT and CDR2 is YYEEEE. The CDR3 nucleotides read TGTGCCAGCAGCTCAACCGGGACTAGCGGCCAAGGCTCCGAGCAGTACTTC. Translation gives CASSSTGTSGQGSEQYF.

V usage is TRBV19 and J usage is TRBJ1-1; D may be TRBD1 (5 bases). The V end lost 5 bases, the J end lost 1 base, and 17 bases lay between the germline ends. The CDR3 runs to 16 residues. Per the germline V gene, CDR1 is LNHDA and CDR2 is SQIVND (reference sequence). The CDR3, as DNA: TGTGCCAGTAGTGTCGGCAGGGCGCTTAAGAACACTGAAGCTTTCTTT. Amino acids: CASSVGRALKNTEAFF.

The J gene is TRBJ2-6, the V gene TRBV18; no clear D. Trimming removed 3 bases at V and 4 bases at J, with 10 bases between. CDR1 KGHSH and CDR2 LQKENI come from the germline V gene. This CDR3 is 15 amino acids long. CDR3 DNA sequence: TGTGCCAGCTCACCGGTCGCTACCGGGGCCAACGTCCTGACTTTC. Protein: CASSPVATGANVLTF.

V usage is TRBV3-1 (or the pseudogene TRBV3-2) and J usage is TRBJ2-3; 12 bases match TRBD1. The CDR3 length is 16 residues. Trimming cost V 0 bases and J 7 bases; bases outside gene matches: 5. The germline CDR1 and CDR2 sequences are LGHDT and YNNKEL (reference sequence). CDR3 protein: CASSQEGTGGRYTQYF. The CDR3 DNA is TGTGCCAGCAGCCAAGAAGGGACAGGGGGCCGGTATACGCAGTATTTT.

The J gene is TRBJ2-7, the V gene TRBV13, with D possibly TRBD2 on 5 matching bases. Trimming cost V 2 bases and J 6 bases, with 20 bases left between them. Germline V CDR1 and CDR2: PRHDT, FYEKMQ (reference sequence). The CDR3 totals 16 residues. The chain's CDR3 is CASSLSRTVKSFEQYF. The CDR3 bases are TGTGCCAGCAGCTTATCCCGGACTGTAAAGTCGTTCGAGCAGTACTTC.

The chain has TRBV6-6 and TRBJ1-2; 11 bases fit TRBD1. With V trimmed by 8 bases and J by 6 bases, 5 bases remained unmatched. Germline V gene lookup returns CDR1 MNHNY and CDR2 SVGAGI (reference sequence). This CDR3 is 13 amino acids long. CDR3 sequence reads: CASLSDRGHGYTF. In DNA form, the CDR3 reads TGTGCCAGCCTCTCGGACAGGGGGCATGGCTACACCTTC.

The CDR3 region is CSARVANEQYF. In nucleotides, the CDR3 is TGCAGTGCTAGAGTAGCTAACGAGCAGTACTTC. The chain carries TRBV20-1 and TRBJ2-7; D remains unclear. Trimming stripped 1 base from V and 5 bases from J, with 6 bases between. The CDR3 loop spans 11 amino acids. Germline-derived CDR1 and CDR2 are DFQATT and SNEGSKA (reference sequence).

DNA for the CDR3: TGTGCCAGCAGTTCAGATGGACTAGCGGGGAAGGGCTCCTACGAGCAGTACTTC. This codes for CASSSDGLAGKGSYEQYF. V and J are TRBV2 and TRBJ2-7; 12 nucleotides align to TRBD2. The CDR3 covers 18 residues. In germline, CDR1 is SNHLY, CDR2 FYNNEI. V was pared by 5 bases and J by 0 bases, with 11 bases of the junction left unmatched.

The chain carries TRBV30 and TRBJ1-5; D is perhaps TRBD1 (5 bases). Trimming took off 3 bases at V and 7 bases at J, with 13 bases between the two ends. The V gene's germline CDR1 is GTSNPN and CDR2 SVGIG (reference sequence). This CDR3 has 13 amino acids. The DNA for the CDR3 is TGTGCCTGGAGAAGTCCAGGGTTGCAGCCCCAGCATTTT. Amino acid sequence: CAWRSPGLQPQHF.

The rearrangement uses TRBV6-5 and TRBJ2-7; 9 nucleotides agree with TRBD1. This CDR3 spans 13 amino acids. The germline V gene encodes CDR1 MNHEY and CDR2 SVGAGI. Unmatched junction bases numbered 7, after V lost 6 bases and J lost 7 bases. CDR3 coding DNA: TGTGCCAGCAGACCACAGGGGGCGGGTGAGCAGTACTTC. This gives the protein CASRPQGAGEQYF.

The rearrangement uses TRBV15 and TRBJ2-1; 7 nucleotides line up with TRBD2. CDR1 and CDR2 from the germline V gene are LNHNV and YYDKDF (reference sequence). This CDR3 spans 14 amino acids. V gave up 6 bases and J gave up 7 bases; unmatched junction bases: 9. The chain's CDR3 is CATRGGSVSNEQFF. CDR3 DNA sequence: TGTGCCACCAGGGGCGGGAGTGTCTCGAATGAGCAGTTCTTC.

The chain uses TRBV5-5 and TRBJ2-3; 8 positions agree with TRBD1. Germline V gene lookup returns CDR1 SGHKS and CDR2 YYEKEE (reference sequence). V was clipped by 0 bases and J by 1 base; unmatched bases: 4. There are 16 residues in the CDR3. The CDR3 DNA reads as TGTGCCAGCAGCTTGGGACCGGGACAGGGCACAGATACGCAGTATTTT. Translated, it gives CASSLGPGQGTDTQYF.

The rearrangement uses TRBV19 and TRBJ1-5; 11 bases agree with TRBD1. Germline V CDR1 and CDR2: LNHDA, SQIVND (reference sequence). CDR3 length equals 14 residues. J was trimmed by 7 bases and V by 5 bases; bases with no gene match: 4. The CDR3 region is CASSPGTGGQPQHF. CDR3 sequence (DNA): TGTGCCAGTAGTCCCGGGACAGGGGGACAGCCCCAGCATTTT.

The chain is built from TRBV29-1 and TRBJ2-5; 8 positions agree with TRBD2. CDR3 size: 13 residues. Germline values: CDR1 SQVTM, CDR2 ANQGSEA. V lost 5 bases to trimming and J lost 4 bases; unmatched junction nucleotides: 6. The CDR3, as DNA: TGCAGCGTTCGATTGCTAGCGGGAGAGACCCAGTACTTC. It yields the protein CSVRLLAGETQYF. The full variable domain, completed using reference TRBV29-1 and TRBJ2-5, is SAVISQKPSRDICQRGTSLTIQCQVDSQVTMMFWYRQQPGQSLTLIATANQGSEATYESGFVIDKFPISRPNLTFSTLTVSNMSPEDSSIYLCSVRLLAGETQYFGPGTRLLVL.

The CDR3 loop reads CASSEIGLGRNTEAFF. CDR3 DNA: TGTGCCAGCAGTGAGATAGGGTTGGGGAGAAATACTGAAGCTTTCTTT. V gene TRBV6-1 combines with J gene TRBJ1-1; D not certain. With 3 bases removed from V and 5 bases from J, the gap between germline ends came to 19 bases. This CDR3 spans 16 amino acids. Germline CDR1 and CDR2: MNHNS and SASEGT.

The chain joins TRBV30 to TRBJ2-3; TRBD2 matches 7 bases. This CDR3 has 16 residues. In germline, CDR1 is GTSNPN, CDR2 SVGIG (reference sequence). Losses at the gene ends were 0 bases for V and 3 bases for J; bases not matched to a gene: 9. CDR3 sequence reads: CAWSVAGDWLTDTQYF. In DNA, the CDR3 is TGTGCCTGGAGTGTTGCGGGAGATTGGTTAACAGATACGCAGTATTTT.

This clone was counted a single time. The chain couples TRBV19 to TRBJ1-3; 7 positions agree with TRBD1. This CDR3 contains 21 residues. Germline-derived CDR1 and CDR2 are LNHDA and SQIVND (reference sequence). Losses at the gene ends were 6 bases for V and 0 bases for J; bases not matched to a gene: 23. CDR3 protein: CASSINPGQDFYSPSGNTIYF. Written as DNA, the CDR3 is TGTGCCAGTAGCATCAACCCCGGACAGGACTTCTATTCTCCCTCTGGAAACACCATATATTTT.